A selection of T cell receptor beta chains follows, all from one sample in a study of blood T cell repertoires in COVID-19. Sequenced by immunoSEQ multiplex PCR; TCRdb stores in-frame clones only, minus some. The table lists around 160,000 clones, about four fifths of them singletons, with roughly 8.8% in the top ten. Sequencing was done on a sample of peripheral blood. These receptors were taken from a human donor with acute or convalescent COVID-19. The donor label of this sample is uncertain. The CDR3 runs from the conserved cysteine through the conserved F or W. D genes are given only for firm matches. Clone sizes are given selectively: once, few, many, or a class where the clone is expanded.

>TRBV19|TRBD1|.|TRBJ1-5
CASAIRTGQVNQPQHF
TGTGCCAGTGCCATTCGGACAGGGCAGGTCAATCAGCCCCAGCATTTT
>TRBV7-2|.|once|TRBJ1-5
CASSRTGKGQPQHF
TGTGCCAGCAGCCGTACAGGGAAAGGTCAGCCCCAGCATTTT
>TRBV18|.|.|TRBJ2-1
CASSPRRGPDNEQFF
TGTGCCAGCTCACCAAGGCGGGGGCCCGACAATGAGCAGTTCTTC
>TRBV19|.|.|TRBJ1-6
CASSMGRNSPLHF
TGTGCCAGTAGTATGGGCCGTAATTCACCCCTCCACTTT
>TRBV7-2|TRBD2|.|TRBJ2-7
CASSLGGGSSYEQYF
TGTGCCAGCAGCTTAGGCGGGGGTAGCTCCTACGAGCAGTACTTC
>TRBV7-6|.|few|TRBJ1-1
CASSLAAPTEAFF
TGTGCCAGCAGCTTAGCAGCGCCCACTGAAGCTTTCTTT
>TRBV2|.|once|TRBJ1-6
CASSLGKPLHF
TGTGCCAGCAGCCTAGGCAAGCCCCTCCACTTT
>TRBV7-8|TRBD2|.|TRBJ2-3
CASSLVMIRGGRDTQYF
TGTGCCAGCAGCTTAGTTATGATACGGGGGGGCAGAGATACGCAGTATTTT
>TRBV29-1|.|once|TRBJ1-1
CSVGRGTEAFF
TGCAGCGTCGGGAGGGGCACTGAAGCTTTCTTT
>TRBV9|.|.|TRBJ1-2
CASSAQPRVANYGYTF
TGTGCCAGCAGCGCGCAACCCAGGGTTGCCAACTATGGCTACACCTTC
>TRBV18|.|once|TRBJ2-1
CASSPQSHLSYNEQFF
TGTGCCAGCTCCCCTCAGTCCCACCTTTCCTACAATGAGCAGTTCTTC
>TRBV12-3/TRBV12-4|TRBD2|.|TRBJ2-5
CASSLWGGETQYF
TGTGCCAGCAGTTTGTGGGGGGGTGAGACCCAGTACTTC
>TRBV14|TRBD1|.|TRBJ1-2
CASSQETGKSYGYTF
TGTGCCAGCAGCCAAGAGACAGGGAAATCCTATGGCTACACCTTC
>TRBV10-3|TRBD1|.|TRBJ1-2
CALGQADGYTF
TGTGCCCTCGGACAGGCGGATGGCTACACCTTC
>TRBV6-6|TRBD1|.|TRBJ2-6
CATGQGSSGANVLTF
TGTGCCACCGGACAGGGGTCCTCTGGGGCCAACGTCCTGACTTTC
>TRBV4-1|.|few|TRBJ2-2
CASSPRAAAGGELFF
TGCGCCAGCAGCCCACGCGCGGCCGCCGGCGGGGAGCTGTTTTTT
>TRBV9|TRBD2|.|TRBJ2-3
CASSASGLAGGTDTQYF
TGTGCCAGCAGCGCCTCGGGGCTAGCGGGGGGAACAGATACGCAGTATTTT
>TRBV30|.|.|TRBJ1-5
CAWSSWQGNQPQHF
TGTGCCTGGAGTTCTTGGCAGGGCAATCAGCCCCAGCATTTT
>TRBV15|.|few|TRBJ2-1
CATSRDPRGDDEQFF
TGTGCCACCAGCAGAGATCCCAGGGGAGATGATGAGCAGTTCTTC
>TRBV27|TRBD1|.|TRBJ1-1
CASSTIQGLGTEAFF
TGTGCCAGCAGCACCATACAGGGGTTGGGCACTGAAGCTTTCTTT
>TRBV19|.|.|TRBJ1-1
CASSSLTQGTNTEAFF
TGTGCCAGTAGTAGTCTAACGCAGGGGACGAACACTGAAGCTTTCTTT
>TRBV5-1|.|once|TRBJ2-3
CASSLALGRSTDTQYF
TGCGCCAGCAGCTTGGCACTGGGGAGGAGCACAGATACGCAGTATTTT
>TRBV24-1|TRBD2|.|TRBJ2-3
CATSDLGRGGTDTQYF
TGTGCCACCAGTGATTTGGGCCGGGGGGGCACAGATACGCAGTATTTT
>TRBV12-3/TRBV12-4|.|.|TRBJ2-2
CASSYGHRGELFF
TGTGCCAGCAGTTATGGGCACCGCGGGGAGCTGTTTTTT
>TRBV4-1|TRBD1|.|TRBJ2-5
CASSVHGTGGETQYF
TGCGCCAGCAGCGTCCACGGGACAGGGGGAGAGACCCAGTACTTC
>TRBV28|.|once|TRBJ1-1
CASTTETTVAFF
TGTGCCAGCACCACGGAGACGACGGTGGCTTTCTTT
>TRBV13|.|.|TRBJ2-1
CASSLLAYNEQFF
TGTGCCAGCAGCTTACTTGCGTACAATGAGCAGTTCTTC
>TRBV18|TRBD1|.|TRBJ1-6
CASSPDRGNSPLHF
TGTGCCAGCTCACCAGACAGGGGAAATTCACCCCTCCACTTT
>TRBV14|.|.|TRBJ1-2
CASSQQGPYGYTF
TGTGCCAGCAGCCAACAGGGCCCCTATGGCTACACCTTC
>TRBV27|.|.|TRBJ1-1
CASSERGVSNQRSEAFF
TGTGCCAGCAGCGAGCGTGGAGTCTCCAACCAACGGTCCGAAGCTTTCTTT
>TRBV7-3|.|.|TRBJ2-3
CASSPGADTQYF
TGTGCCAGCAGCCCCGGGGCAGATACGCAGTATTTT
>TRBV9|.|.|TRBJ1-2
CASSRDSNYGYTF
TGTGCCAGTTCCCGGGACTCAAACTATGGCTACACCTTC
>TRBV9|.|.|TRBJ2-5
CASSVSGAETQYF
TGTGCCAGCAGCGTAAGTGGGGCGGAGACCCAGTACTTC
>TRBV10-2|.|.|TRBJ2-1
CASSADFYNEQFF
TGCGCCAGCAGTGCGGACTTCTACAATGAGCAGTTCTTC
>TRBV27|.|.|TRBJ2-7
CASSPNGRASYEQYF
TGTGCCAGCAGTCCCAACGGGCGGGCCTCCTACGAGCAGTACTTC
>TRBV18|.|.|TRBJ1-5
CASSPQSRVHDQPQHF
TGTGCCAGCTCACCACAGTCCAGGGTTCATGATCAGCCCCAGCATTTT
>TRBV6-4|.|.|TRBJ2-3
CASSESYTDTQYF
TGTGCCAGCAGTGAGTCCTACACAGATACGCAGTATTTT
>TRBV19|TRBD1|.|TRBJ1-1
CACRTGGLGNTEAFF
TGTGCCTGTAGGACAGGGGGCTTGGGGAACACTGAAGCTTTCTTT
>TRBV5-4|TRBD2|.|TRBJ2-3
CASSFRGGGTDTQYF
TGTGCCAGCAGCTTTCGCGGGGGGGGCACAGATACGCAGTATTTT
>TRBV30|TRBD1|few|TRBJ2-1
CAWSVPGGDEQFF
TGTGCCTGGAGTGTACCAGGGGGCGATGAGCAGTTCTTC
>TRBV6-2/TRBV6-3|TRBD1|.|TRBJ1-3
CASSYDREAGNTIYF
TGTGCCAGCAGTTACGACAGGGAAGCTGGAAACACCATATATTTT
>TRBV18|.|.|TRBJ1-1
CASSPPSGGNTEAFF
TGTGCCAGCTCACCACCTTCGGGGGGGAACACTGAAGCTTTCTTT
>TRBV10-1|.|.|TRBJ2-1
CASSDPGEFSYNEQFF
TGCGCCAGCAGTGATCCGGGGGAGTTCTCCTACAATGAGCAGTTCTTC
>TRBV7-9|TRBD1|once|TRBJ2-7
CASSPGQGASEQYF
TGTGCCAGCAGCCCCGGACAGGGGGCTAGCGAGCAGTACTTC
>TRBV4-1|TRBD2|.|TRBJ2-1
CASSQAPTSGGASEQFF
TGCGCCAGCAGCCAAGCTCCGACTAGCGGGGGGGCCAGTGAGCAGTTCTTC
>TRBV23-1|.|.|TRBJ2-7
CARDKIRDFYEQYF
TGCGCCCGTGACAAGATCAGGGACTTCTACGAGCAGTACTTC
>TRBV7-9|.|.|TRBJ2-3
CASSYGLIPDTQYF
TGTGCCAGCAGCTACGGACTGATCCCAGATACGCAGTATTTT
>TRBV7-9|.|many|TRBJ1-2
CASSPTSGNYGYTF
TGTGCCAGCAGCCCGACCTCAGGGAACTATGGCTACACCTTC